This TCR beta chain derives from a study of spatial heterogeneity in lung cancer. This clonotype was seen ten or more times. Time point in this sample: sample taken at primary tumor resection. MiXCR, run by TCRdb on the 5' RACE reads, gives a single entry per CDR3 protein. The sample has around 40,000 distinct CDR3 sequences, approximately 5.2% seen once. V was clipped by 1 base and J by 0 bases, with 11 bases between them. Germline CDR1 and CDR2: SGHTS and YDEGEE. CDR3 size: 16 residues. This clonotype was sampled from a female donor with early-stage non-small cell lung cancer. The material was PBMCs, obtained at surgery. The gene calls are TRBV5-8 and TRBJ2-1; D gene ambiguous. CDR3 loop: CASSLRLALSYNEQFF. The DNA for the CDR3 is TGTGCCAGCAGCTTGAGGCTGGCGCTCTCCTACAATGAGCAGTTCTTC.